This T cell receptor (beta chain) was sequenced during a study of shared clonotypes between healthy human individuals (dated by TCRdb to 2020 to 2022). For the wider study: The cohort comprised a couple of women and a few men aged 18 to 49 years. For each donor, three plates each were used for CD4 naive and CD4 memory, two plates were used for CD8 naive, and one plate was used for CD8 memory. To estimate repertoire size and how much clonotype sharing occurs between individuals, the study deeply sequenced the blood TCR repertoires of about 5 healthy adults. Libraries were prepared and TCR repertoires were sequenced by different laboratories using diverse techniques, in order to increase sequencing depth and limit assay-specific biases. Between about 0.85 and 10 billion PBMCs per donor were obtained by leukapheresis.

TCR CDR3 regions were amplified from genomic DNA by multiplex PCR using the deep immunoSEQ assay. Genomic DNA extracted from each cell subset was distributed evenly over all wells of several immunoSEQ 96-well plates, and each plate served as one replicate. Each replicate PCR for sorted subsets received roughly 200 ng genomic DNA, equal to 30,000 or so T cell genomes. Purified libraries were quantified with a Qubit 3.0 fluorometer, sized on a Bioanalyzer 2100, and re-quantified with the KAPA Library Quantification kit. Every immunoSEQ 96-well plate was sequenced on a dedicated single-read 150-cycle Illumina NextSeq 550 flow cell. The paper's processing steps were these. Because the immunoSEQ output included only junctional sequences and no quality scores, the filtering could not be the same as the filtering used for full-length reads. To assign V/J genes and CDR3, sequences were annotated against IMGT germline references using PyIR, a Python wrapper for IgBLAST v1.9. Any read was removed if the V/J assignment was weak (E-value above 1e-6), the CDR3 was missing, or the read contained stop codons, out-of-frame junctions, or ambiguous translated residues. A V3J clonotype was defined by an identical inferred V gene, J gene, and CDR3 amino acid sequence. To compute the percentage overlap between repertoires, the number of shared unique clonotypes was divided by the size of the smaller repertoire. Repertoire richness was assessed with RTK rarefaction, the Chao1 estimator, and Recon v2.1 estimates of unobserved clonotypes. OLGA was used to compute generation probabilities for all TCRbeta clonotypes that the gDNA method yielded from a few donors. TCRdb took this table from immuneACCESS and kept in-frame rearrangements with V and J called. Such tables lack part of the clones; where checked against another copy, unresolved V genes explain under half of the gap, and the rest is unexplained. For V, J and clone size, that table is used; D and trimming come from the DNA. The sample table shows millions of clones, and over 90% are seen once. The ten biggest clones cover 0.39% of the sample.

The donors were healthy, HIV-negative adults with no recently reported acute infections or vaccinations. All donors were Caucasian adults living in Nashville, Tennessee, USA. CD4+ T cells were enriched through magnetic negative selection, after which naive cells were positively selected on CD45RA and the remaining negative fraction served as the memory subset. After blood collection by leukapheresis, PBMCs were isolated using Ficoll-Histopaque density gradient centrifugation and then cryopreserved in the vapor phase of liquid nitrogen. Purity and quantity of every magnetically sorted T cell population were checked by analytical flow cytometry. From each sorted fraction, genomic DNA was isolated and quantified by UV absorbance on a Nanodrop 2000c. In regard to this clone: The antigen it binds to is not known. Within one base of it there is no much larger clone, and no base qualities were kept.

The CDR3, cysteine through phenylalanine, is 17 amino acids long. Only CDR3 DNA remains: 51 bases, in frame from the first base. V trim: 5 bases; J trim: 4 bases; unmatched bases: 8. The germline V gene gives CDR1 as MDHEN and CDR2 as SYDVKM. Findings and caveats that apply to the study as a whole: Because the study included a small number of donors, the genetic and exposure-history diversity represented was limited. About 5% of naive CD4, 3.5% of naive CD8, about 2.4% of memory CD4, and about 0.4% of memory CD8 clonotypes were shared across a few donors. Only blood was sampled, and tissue TCR repertoires likely differ from those in blood. Pairwise subsampling led to the expectation that sequencing depth would affect the degree of clonotype sharing among donors. Rarefaction of sorted-subset datasets indicated incomplete sequencing despite the large sequencing depth. Compared with non-shared clonotypes, the clonotypes found in all four sorted-subset donors had higher generation probabilities. Larger estimated clonotype richness was generally found for naive subsets than for memory subsets.

The receptor was isolated from a man aged 18 to 29 in good health. Some clones in this sample may be carry-over from other donors' samples. The rearranged segments are TRBV28 and TRBJ2-2; TRBD2 fits 12 bases in the junction. Input material: naive CD4+ T cells from PBMCs. According to the study, the label for this sample's cell subset or site signals: CD45RA+ positively selected. The nucleotide sequence reads as follows: TGTGCCAGCAGTCCTAGCGGGAGGGCCCCTGCCACCGGGGAGCTGTTTTTT. Its protein product is CASSPSGRAPATGELFF.